This T cell receptor beta chain was sequenced during a study of human T cells and chemical hapten exposure. Study-level findings and limits: Expanded TCRs produced significantly more large CDR3 similarity clusters than controls did.

The time point was: patch test 2, 6 weeks after DPC sensitization. Treatment noted: therapeutic diphenylcyclopropenone sensitization with weekly scalp DPC. The authors' total RNA extraction used unfractionated whole blood. Individual cDNA molecules had unique molecular identifiers attached to them by the library. One entry per CDR3 protein results from TCRdb running MiXCR on the RACE reads. In the table there are 330,000 or so distinct CDR3 sequences, more than 5% of which are singletons. Germline V gives CDR1 ENHRY, CDR2 SYGVKD. Trimming took off 2 bases at V and 4 bases at J, with 11 bases between the two ends. This CDR3 region has 14 residues. As for this clonotype: Its matching antigen is unknown.

This TCR was sampled from a woman aged 18-35 years with alopecia areata. Some clones in this sample may be carry-over from other donors' samples. The genes are TRBV10-3 and TRBJ1-2; D unclear. The material was whole blood, obtained in connection with sensitization to the hapten diphenylcyclopropenone (DPC). CDR3 in amino acids: CAISEGPILYGYTF. CDR3 bases: TGTGCCATCAGTGAGGGGCCAATACTCTATGGCTACACCTTC.